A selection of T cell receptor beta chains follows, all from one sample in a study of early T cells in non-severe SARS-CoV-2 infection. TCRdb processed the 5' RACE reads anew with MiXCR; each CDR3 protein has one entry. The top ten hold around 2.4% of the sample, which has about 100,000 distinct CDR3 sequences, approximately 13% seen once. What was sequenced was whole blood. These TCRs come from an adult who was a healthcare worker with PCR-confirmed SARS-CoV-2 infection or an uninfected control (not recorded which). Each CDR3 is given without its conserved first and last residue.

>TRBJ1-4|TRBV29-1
SVLGQGFEKLF
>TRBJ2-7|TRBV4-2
ASSPTTSGGYEQY
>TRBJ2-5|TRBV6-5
ASSYIYPETQY
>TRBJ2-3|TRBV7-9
ASSLADRGPLGPDTQY
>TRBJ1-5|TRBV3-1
ASSQEGTVPSDSNQPQH
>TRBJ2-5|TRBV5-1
ASSVNGQETQY
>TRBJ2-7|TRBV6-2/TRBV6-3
ASSYRTGSEQY
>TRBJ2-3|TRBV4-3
ASSQVMRGGLDGTDTQY
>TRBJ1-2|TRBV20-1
SAREGYGYT
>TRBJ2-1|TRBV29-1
SVIDRGEVVNEQF
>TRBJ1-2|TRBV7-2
ASSLDGTEKANYGYT
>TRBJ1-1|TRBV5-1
ASSFLMNTEAF
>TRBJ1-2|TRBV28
ASTRQANLNYGYT
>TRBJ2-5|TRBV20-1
SARDFSGGAQY
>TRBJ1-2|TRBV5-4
ASSFVASGGSFGYT
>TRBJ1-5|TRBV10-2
ASSETGQEDQPQH
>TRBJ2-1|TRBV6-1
AISFGGGSYNEQF
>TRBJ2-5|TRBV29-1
SVDVRQGQETQY
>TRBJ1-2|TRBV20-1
SATTGGRGYT
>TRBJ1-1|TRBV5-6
ASSFNTEAF
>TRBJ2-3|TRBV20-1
SATESGGTDTQY
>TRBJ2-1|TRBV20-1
SANQPDARRNEQF
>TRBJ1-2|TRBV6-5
ASSYDTYDGYT